The entry below gives a single TCR beta chain sequence along with its context. Germline CDR1 is SQVTM and CDR2 is ANQGSEA. The junction had 5 bases not matched to a gene; V was cut back by 7 bases and J by 0 bases. The CDR3 totals 14 residues. The sample originates from a study of cytomegalovirus exposure and HLA in healthy donors. Overall study context: The study placed approximately 81% of its roughly 400 genotyped donors in the Caucasian-associated ancestry cluster.

The PCR made use of 60 Vbeta and 13 Jbeta primers. Clones were read by immunoSEQ multiplex PCR, and TCRdb kept only the in-frame ones, dropping some. Its listing shows some 75,000 clones. The sample taken for sequencing was PBMCs. The chain recombines TRBV29-1 with TRBJ2-7, with 11 bases aligning to TRBD2. This TCR was sampled from a man aged 35 to 55 in good health and CMV-seronegative. The CDR3 loop is CSARGLAASYEQYF. In DNA form, the CDR3 reads TGCAGCGCCCGGGGACTAGCGGCCTCCTACGAGCAGTACTTC.